The rows below give T cell receptor beta chains drawn from one sample of a study of cytomegalovirus exposure and HLA in healthy donors. TCRdb's table, derived via immunoSEQ multiplex PCR, lists solely in-frame clones and lacks some. The sample gives about 96,000 clones, around 77% of which show up once; around 7.3% is in the top ten. Sequencing was done on a sample of PBMCs. The receptors shown here come from a man aged 45-65 years in good health and CMV-seropositive. Each CDR3 is given without its conserved first and last residue. Fields, in order: CDR3 protein, D gene, J gene, V gene. The D gene is left open where the match is weak.

cdr3_aa: ASSFTGVGETQY; d_call: TRBD1; j_call: TRBJ2-5; v_call: TRBV5-1
cdr3_aa: ASSQVSTDNYGYT; d_call: -; j_call: TRBJ1-2; v_call: TRBV4-1
cdr3_aa: ASSLGQGNTDTQY; d_call: TRBD1; j_call: TRBJ2-3; v_call: TRBV7-2
cdr3_aa: ASSPRTGYYNEQF; d_call: TRBD1; j_call: TRBJ2-1; v_call: TRBV7-2
cdr3_aa: ASSQTGSVNTIY; d_call: -; j_call: TRBJ1-3; v_call: TRBV4-3
cdr3_aa: ASSPRQGTGNTIY; d_call: TRBD1; j_call: TRBJ1-3; v_call: TRBV11-2
cdr3_aa: ASSVPSSGNTGELF; d_call: TRBD2; j_call: TRBJ2-2; v_call: TRBV9
cdr3_aa: ASRFGGGFYNEQF; d_call: TRBD2; j_call: TRBJ2-1; v_call: TRBV28
cdr3_aa: ASSTDRGGETQY; d_call: TRBD1; j_call: TRBJ2-5; v_call: TRBV5-4
cdr3_aa: ASSQEDQSWGVEMNTEAF; d_call: -; j_call: TRBJ1-1; v_call: TRBV4-1
cdr3_aa: ASSATGRNYGYT; d_call: -; j_call: TRBJ1-2; v_call: TRBV7-8
cdr3_aa: ASYRQGGYGYT; d_call: TRBD1; j_call: TRBJ1-2; v_call: TRBV27
cdr3_aa: ASREGANTGELF; d_call: TRBD1; j_call: TRBJ2-2; v_call: TRBV2
cdr3_aa: ASSLAGGLTDTQY; d_call: TRBD1; j_call: TRBJ2-3; v_call: TRBV5-1
cdr3_aa: ASSEGDSYEQY; d_call: -; j_call: TRBJ2-7; v_call: TRBV6-1
cdr3_aa: ASSPGDRDNYGYT; d_call: TRBD1; j_call: TRBJ1-2; v_call: TRBV28
cdr3_aa: ASSPSFGGDYGYT; d_call: -; j_call: TRBJ1-2; v_call: TRBV5-5
cdr3_aa: ASSLENGDTQY; d_call: -; j_call: TRBJ2-3; v_call: TRBV7-3
cdr3_aa: ASSYAGWNTEAF; d_call: -; j_call: TRBJ1-1; v_call: TRBV6-5
cdr3_aa: ASSLGVAGGLYEQY; d_call: TRBD2; j_call: TRBJ2-7; v_call: TRBV7-6
cdr3_aa: ASSIGDRNTEAF; d_call: TRBD1; j_call: TRBJ1-1; v_call: TRBV19
cdr3_aa: ASSLASPGGAKNIQY; d_call: -; j_call: TRBJ2-4; v_call: TRBV7-2
cdr3_aa: ASRTTPTGSSAF; d_call: TRBD1; j_call: TRBJ1-1; v_call: TRBV6-5
cdr3_aa: ASSGYRGRVVYNEQF; d_call: -; j_call: TRBJ2-1; v_call: TRBV9
cdr3_aa: ASSSSRTGELF; d_call: -; j_call: TRBJ2-2; v_call: TRBV7-3
cdr3_aa: ASSRNSKGQGKLTGELF; d_call: TRBD1; j_call: TRBJ2-2; v_call: TRBV19
cdr3_aa: ASSPQNSGANVLT; d_call: -; j_call: TRBJ2-6; v_call: TRBV7-3
cdr3_aa: AITLAANTGELF; d_call: -; j_call: TRBJ2-2; v_call: TRBV10-3
cdr3_aa: ASSSGTANLGTQY; d_call: -; j_call: TRBJ2-3; v_call: TRBV5-8
cdr3_aa: ASSLEGSEQY; d_call: -; j_call: TRBJ2-7; v_call: TRBV27
cdr3_aa: ASSPGLREAGELF; d_call: -; j_call: TRBJ2-2; v_call: TRBV7-6
cdr3_aa: ASSSVTSGVTYNEQF; d_call: TRBD2; j_call: TRBJ2-1; v_call: TRBV27
cdr3_aa: ASSLGVREETQY; d_call: -; j_call: TRBJ2-5; v_call: TRBV5-1
cdr3_aa: ASSLTGTYYEQY; d_call: -; j_call: TRBJ2-7; v_call: TRBV7-9
cdr3_aa: ASSPGQGSYEQY; d_call: TRBD1; j_call: TRBJ2-7; v_call: TRBV18
cdr3_aa: ASSRGGAGTDTQY; d_call: TRBD2; j_call: TRBJ2-3; v_call: TRBV7-2
cdr3_aa: ASSAAGTGSYEQY; d_call: TRBD1; j_call: TRBJ2-7; v_call: TRBV27
cdr3_aa: ASRPGQGRNTGELF; d_call: TRBD1; j_call: TRBJ2-2; v_call: TRBV4-1
cdr3_aa: SVEMRGSYGYP; d_call: -; j_call: TRBJ1-2; v_call: TRBV29-1
cdr3_aa: ASSVAPGGGTDTQY; d_call: -; j_call: TRBJ2-3; v_call: TRBV9
cdr3_aa: ASSPKIDSLAKNIQY; d_call: -; j_call: TRBJ2-4; v_call: TRBV5-6
cdr3_aa: ASSQRRQETQY; d_call: -; j_call: TRBJ2-5; v_call: TRBV4-1
cdr3_aa: ASSLTGTDYGYT; d_call: TRBD1; j_call: TRBJ1-2; v_call: TRBV5-4
cdr3_aa: ASSQRGGRFAEAF; d_call: -; j_call: TRBJ1-1; v_call: TRBV7-2
cdr3_aa: ASSFNSFLETQY; d_call: -; j_call: TRBJ2-5; v_call: TRBV5-1
cdr3_aa: ASSLTGGNTEAF; d_call: TRBD1; j_call: TRBJ1-1; v_call: TRBV9
cdr3_aa: ASSIKEALGPQH; d_call: -; j_call: TRBJ1-5; v_call: TRBV19
cdr3_aa: ASSLRTGTWGTEAF; d_call: TRBD1; j_call: TRBJ1-1; v_call: TRBV27
cdr3_aa: ASSLSLNTGELF; d_call: -; j_call: TRBJ2-2; v_call: TRBV7-2
cdr3_aa: ASSGWTGNTEAF; d_call: TRBD1; j_call: TRBJ1-1; v_call: TRBV5-5
cdr3_aa: ASSSPPGQSNQPQH; d_call: TRBD1; j_call: TRBJ1-5; v_call: TRBV19
cdr3_aa: AWSVSSGGIYEQY; d_call: TRBD2; j_call: TRBJ2-7; v_call: TRBV30
cdr3_aa: ASVGNAREAF; d_call: -; j_call: TRBJ1-1; v_call: TRBV6-5
cdr3_aa: ASNPGLEAYEQY; d_call: TRBD2; j_call: TRBJ2-7; v_call: TRBV4-2